Described below is a single T cell receptor (beta chain) sequence and its context. Its antigen is currently unknown. A single base separates this from a much larger clone, so it may be a read error. Researchers took RNA transcripts and amplified the TCR beta CDR3 regions from them. RT-PCR in the first round (using the HTBI primer set) targeted the TCR CDR3. TCRdb ran MiXCR on the multiplex PCR reads and lists one entry per CDR3 protein. This table holds 550,000 to 700,000 distinct CDR3 sequences, around 45% found once. This entry belongs to a study of T cells in Graves' hyperthyroidism and ophthalmopathy. Uncontrolled infection, other autoimmune disease, pregnancy or lactation excluded patients. Diagnosis relied on clinical symptoms, serum thyroxine and TRAb, thyroid ultrasound and orbital computed tomography. Germline values: CDR1 SEHNR, CDR2 FQNEAQ (reference sequence). The CDR3 length is 13 residues.

Regarding the study as a whole: Ophthalmopathy and stable hyperthyroidism were told apart by a 13 V-J model. The blood repertoire included most of the expanded thyroid clonotypes above 0.001.

This TCR came from an adult woman with Graves' disease, either hyperthyroidism or ophthalmopathy (not recorded which). Material for sequencing was peripheral blood or thyroid tissue (not recorded which). The chain employs TRBV7-9 and TRBJ1-5; D call uncertain. CDR3 DNA: TGTGTCAGCAGCGGTCCGATGAATCAGCCCCAGCATTTT. It codes for CVSSGPMNQPQHF.